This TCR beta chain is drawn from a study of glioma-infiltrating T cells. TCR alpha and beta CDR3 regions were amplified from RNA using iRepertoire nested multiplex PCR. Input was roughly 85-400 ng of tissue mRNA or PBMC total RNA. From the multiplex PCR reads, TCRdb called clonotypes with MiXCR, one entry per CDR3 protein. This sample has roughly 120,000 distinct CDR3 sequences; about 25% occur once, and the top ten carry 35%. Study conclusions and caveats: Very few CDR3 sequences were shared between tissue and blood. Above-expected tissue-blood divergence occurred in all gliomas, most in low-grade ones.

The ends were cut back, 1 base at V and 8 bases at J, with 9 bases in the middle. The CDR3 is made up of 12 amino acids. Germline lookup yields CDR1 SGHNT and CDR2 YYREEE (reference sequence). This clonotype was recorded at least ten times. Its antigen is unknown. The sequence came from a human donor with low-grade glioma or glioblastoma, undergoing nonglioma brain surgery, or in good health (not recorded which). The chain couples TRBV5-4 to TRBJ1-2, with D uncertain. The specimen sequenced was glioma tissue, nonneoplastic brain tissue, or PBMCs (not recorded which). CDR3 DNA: TGTGCCAGCAGCTTGCGAGGGCAGGGCTACACCTTC. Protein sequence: CASSLRGQGYTF.